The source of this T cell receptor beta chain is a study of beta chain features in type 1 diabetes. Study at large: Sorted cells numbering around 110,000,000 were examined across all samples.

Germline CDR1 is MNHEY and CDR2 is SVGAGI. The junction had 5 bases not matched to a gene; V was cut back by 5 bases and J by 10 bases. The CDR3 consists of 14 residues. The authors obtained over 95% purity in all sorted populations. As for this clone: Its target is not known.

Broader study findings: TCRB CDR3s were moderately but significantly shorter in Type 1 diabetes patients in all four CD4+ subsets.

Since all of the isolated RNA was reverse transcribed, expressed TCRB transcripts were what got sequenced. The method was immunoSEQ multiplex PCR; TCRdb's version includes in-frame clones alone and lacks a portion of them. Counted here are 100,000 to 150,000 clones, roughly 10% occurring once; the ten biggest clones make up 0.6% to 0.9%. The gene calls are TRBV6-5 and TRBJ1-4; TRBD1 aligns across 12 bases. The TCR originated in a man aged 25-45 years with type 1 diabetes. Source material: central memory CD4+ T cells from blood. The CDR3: CASSPGQGAGKLFF. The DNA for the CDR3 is TGTGCCAGCAGTCCGGGACAGGGGGCCGGAAAACTGTTTTTT.